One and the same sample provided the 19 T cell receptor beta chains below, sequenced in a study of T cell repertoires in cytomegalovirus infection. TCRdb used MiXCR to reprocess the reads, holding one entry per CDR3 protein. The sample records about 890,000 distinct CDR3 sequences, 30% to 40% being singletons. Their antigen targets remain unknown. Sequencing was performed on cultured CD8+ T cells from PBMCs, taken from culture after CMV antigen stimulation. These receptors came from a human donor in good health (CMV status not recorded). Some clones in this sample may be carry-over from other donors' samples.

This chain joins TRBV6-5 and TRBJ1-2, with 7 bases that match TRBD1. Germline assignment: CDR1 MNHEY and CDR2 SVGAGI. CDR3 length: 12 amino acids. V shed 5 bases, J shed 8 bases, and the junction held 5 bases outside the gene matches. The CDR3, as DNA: TGTGCCAGCAGTAGGGACAGCTGGGGCTACACCTTC. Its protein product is CASSRDSWGYTF.

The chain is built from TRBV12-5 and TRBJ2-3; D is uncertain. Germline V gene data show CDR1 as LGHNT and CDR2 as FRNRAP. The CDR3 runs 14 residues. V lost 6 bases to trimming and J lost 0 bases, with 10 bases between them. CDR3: CASGRVGSTDTQYF. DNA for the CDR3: TGTGCTAGTGGCCGGGTGGGGAGCACAGATACGCAGTATTTT.

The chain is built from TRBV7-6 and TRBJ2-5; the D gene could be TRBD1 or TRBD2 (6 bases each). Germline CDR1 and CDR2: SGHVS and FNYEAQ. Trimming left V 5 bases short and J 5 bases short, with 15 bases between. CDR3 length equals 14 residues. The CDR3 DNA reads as TGTGCCAGCAGCCCCATGGGGGGCTCGGAGACCCAGTACTTC. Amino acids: CASSPMGGSETQYF.

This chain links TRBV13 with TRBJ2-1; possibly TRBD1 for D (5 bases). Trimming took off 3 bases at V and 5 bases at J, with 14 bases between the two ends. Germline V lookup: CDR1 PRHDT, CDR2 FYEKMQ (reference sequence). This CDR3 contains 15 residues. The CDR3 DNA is TGTGCCAGCAGCTTCCCCAGGCAGGGCCACAATGAGCAGTTCTTC. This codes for CASSFPRQGHNEQFF.

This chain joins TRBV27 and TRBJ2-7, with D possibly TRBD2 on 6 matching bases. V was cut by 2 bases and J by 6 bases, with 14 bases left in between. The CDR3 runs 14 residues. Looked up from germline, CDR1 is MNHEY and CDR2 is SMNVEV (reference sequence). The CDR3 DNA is TGTGCCAGCAGTTTAGACTCCCTGGGGGGCGAGCAGTACTTC. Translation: CASSLDSLGGEQYF.

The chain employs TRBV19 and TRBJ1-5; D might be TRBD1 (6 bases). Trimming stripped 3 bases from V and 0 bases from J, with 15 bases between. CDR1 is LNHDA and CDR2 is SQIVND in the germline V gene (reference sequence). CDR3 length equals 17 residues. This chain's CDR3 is CASSMTGNHYSNQPQHF. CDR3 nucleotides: TGTGCCAGTAGTATGACAGGAAACCATTATAGCAATCAGCCCCAGCATTTT.

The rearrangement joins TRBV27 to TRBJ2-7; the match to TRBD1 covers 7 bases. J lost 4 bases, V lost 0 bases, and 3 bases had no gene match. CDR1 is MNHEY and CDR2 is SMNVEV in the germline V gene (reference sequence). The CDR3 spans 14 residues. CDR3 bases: TGTGCCAGCAGTTTATCTAGGACAGGTTACGAGCAGTACTTC. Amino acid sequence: CASSLSRTGYEQYF.

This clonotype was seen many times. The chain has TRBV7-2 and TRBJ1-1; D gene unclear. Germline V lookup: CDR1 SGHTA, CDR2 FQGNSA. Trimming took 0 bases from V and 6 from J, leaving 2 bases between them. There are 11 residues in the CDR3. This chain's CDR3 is CASSLAPEAFF. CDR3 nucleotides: TGTGCCAGCAGCTTAGCCCCTGAAGCTTTCTTT. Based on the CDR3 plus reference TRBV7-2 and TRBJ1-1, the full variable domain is GAGVSQSPSNKVTEKGKDVELRCDPISGHTALYWYRQSLGQGLEFLIYFQGNSAPDKSGLPSDRFSAERTGGSVSTLTIQRTQQEDSAVYLCASSLAPEAFFGQGTRLTVV.

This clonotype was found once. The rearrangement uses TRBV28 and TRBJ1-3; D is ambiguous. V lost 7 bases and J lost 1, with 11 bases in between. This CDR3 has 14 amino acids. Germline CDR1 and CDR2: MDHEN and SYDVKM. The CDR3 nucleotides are TGTGCCAGCACCCCCCTGACTTCTGGAAACACCATATATTTT. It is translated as CASTPLTSGNTIYF.

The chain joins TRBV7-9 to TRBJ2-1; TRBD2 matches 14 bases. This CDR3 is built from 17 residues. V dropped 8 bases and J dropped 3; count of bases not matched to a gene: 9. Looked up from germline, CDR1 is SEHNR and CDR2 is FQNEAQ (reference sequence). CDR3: CASRSRTSGGFYNEQFF. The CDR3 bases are TGTGCCAGCCGCTCACGGACTAGCGGGGGGTTCTACAATGAGCAGTTCTTC.

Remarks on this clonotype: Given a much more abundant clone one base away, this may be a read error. The CDR3 region is CASSVGGTYNEQFF. The CDR3 DNA reads TGTGCCAGCAGCGTAGGGGGGACCTACAATGAGCAGTTCTTC. The rearrangement uses TRBV9 and TRBJ2-1; the D call may be TRBD1 or TRBD2 (5 bases each). The ends were cut back, 0 bases at V and 2 bases at J, with 6 bases in the middle. The CDR3 has 14 amino acids. Germline V CDR1 and CDR2: SGDLS, YYNGEE.

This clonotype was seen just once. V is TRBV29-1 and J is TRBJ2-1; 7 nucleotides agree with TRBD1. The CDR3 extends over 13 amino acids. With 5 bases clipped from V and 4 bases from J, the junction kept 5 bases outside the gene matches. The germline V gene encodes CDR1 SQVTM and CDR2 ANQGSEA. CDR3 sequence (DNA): TGCAGCGTTTTCGACAGGGATTACAATGAGCAGTTCTTC. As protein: CSVFDRDYNEQFF.

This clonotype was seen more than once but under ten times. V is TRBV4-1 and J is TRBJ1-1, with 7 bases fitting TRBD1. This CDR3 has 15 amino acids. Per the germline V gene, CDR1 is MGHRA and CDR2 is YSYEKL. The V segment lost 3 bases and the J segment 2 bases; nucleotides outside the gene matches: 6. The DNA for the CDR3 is TGCGCCAGCAGCCAGGAGGGACAGCCTAACACTGAAGCTTTCTTT. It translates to CASSQEGQPNTEAFF.

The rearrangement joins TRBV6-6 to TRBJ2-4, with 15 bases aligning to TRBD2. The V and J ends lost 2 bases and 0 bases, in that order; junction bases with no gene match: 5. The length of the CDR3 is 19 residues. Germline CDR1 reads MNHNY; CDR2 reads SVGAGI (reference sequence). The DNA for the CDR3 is TGTGCCAGCAGTTACCGGACTAGCGGGGGGGCCTTAGCCAAAAACATTCAGTACTTC. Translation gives CASSYRTSGGALAKNIQYF.

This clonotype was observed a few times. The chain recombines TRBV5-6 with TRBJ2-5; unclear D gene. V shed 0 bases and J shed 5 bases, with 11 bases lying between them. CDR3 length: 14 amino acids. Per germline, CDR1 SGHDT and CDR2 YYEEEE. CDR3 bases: TGTGCCAGCAGCTTGGCCGGGCGGTCGGAGACCCAGTACTTC. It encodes CASSLAGRSETQYF.

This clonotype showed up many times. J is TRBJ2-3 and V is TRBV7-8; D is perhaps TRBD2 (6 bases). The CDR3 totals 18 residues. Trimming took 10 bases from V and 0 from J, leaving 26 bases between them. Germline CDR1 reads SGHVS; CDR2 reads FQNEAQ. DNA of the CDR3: TGTGCCATCTACTCTACCGGAGGGGACTTTATAAGCACAGATACGCAGTATTTT. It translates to CAIYSTGGDFISTDTQYF.

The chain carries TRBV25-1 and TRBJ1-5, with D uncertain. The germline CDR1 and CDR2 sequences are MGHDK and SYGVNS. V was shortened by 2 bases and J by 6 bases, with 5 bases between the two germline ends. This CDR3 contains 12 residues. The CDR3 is CASSEPGQPQHF. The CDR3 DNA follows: TGTGCCAGCAGTGAACCAGGTCAGCCCCAGCATTTT. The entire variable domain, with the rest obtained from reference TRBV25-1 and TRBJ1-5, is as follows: EADIYQTPRYLVIGTGKKITLECSQTMGHDKMYWYQQDPGMELHLIHYSYGVNSTEKGDLSSESTVSRIRTEHFPLTLESARPSHTSQYLCASSEPGQPQHFGDGTRLSIL.

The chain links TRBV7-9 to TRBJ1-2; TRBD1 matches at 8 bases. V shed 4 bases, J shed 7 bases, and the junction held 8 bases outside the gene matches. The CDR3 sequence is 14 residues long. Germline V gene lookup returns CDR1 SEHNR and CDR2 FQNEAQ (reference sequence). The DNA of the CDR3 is TGTGCCAGCAGCTCAACTGGACAGGGAACTGGCTACACCTTC. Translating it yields CASSSTGQGTGYTF.

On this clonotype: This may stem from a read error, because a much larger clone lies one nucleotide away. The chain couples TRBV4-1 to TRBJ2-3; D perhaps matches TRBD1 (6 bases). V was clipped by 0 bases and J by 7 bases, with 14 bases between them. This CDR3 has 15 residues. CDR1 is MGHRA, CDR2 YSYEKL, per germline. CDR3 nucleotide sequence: TGCGCCAGCAGCCAAGAAAAACCGGGGACAAATACGCAGTATTTT. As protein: CASSQEKPGTNTQYF.